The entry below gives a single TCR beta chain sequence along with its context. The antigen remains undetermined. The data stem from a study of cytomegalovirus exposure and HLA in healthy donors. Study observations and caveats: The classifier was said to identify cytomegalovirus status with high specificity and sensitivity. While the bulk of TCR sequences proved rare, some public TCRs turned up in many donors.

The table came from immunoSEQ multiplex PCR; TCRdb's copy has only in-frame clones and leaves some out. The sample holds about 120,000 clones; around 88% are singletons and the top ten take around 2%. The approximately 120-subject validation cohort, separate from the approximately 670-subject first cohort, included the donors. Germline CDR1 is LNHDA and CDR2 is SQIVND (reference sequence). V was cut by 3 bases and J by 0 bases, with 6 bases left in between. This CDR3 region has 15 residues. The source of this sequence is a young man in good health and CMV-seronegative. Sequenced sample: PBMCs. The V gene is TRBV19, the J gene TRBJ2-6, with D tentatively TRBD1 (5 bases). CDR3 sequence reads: CASSMDISGANVLTF. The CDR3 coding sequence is TGTGCCAGTAGTATGGACATCTCTGGGGCCAACGTCCTGACTTTC.